The rows below give T cell receptor beta chains drawn from one sample of a study of breast tumors, draining lymph nodes, adjacent tissues. TCRdb reprocessed the multiplex PCR reads via MiXCR and lists one record per CDR3 protein. The sample holds over 200,000 distinct CDR3 sequences; less than 45% are singletons and the top ten take approximately 3.6%. Sequenced material: axillary lymph node tissue. These receptors originate from a female donor with breast cancer. Some clones in this sample may be carry-over from other donors' samples. The CDR3 runs from the conserved cysteine through the conserved F or W. A D gene is named only where the DNA matches it firmly.

TRBJ2-1,TRBV7-7,.,CAGSLASAKGGGQFF
TRBJ2-2,TRBV24-1,.,CATSGRMRAGELFF
TRBJ2-5,TRBV20-1,.,CSARPRDTRQTQYF
TRBJ1-4,TRBV7-9,.,CASSTMGGGEKLFF
TRBJ2-7,TRBV4-3,TRBD1,CASSQADREGEQYF
TRBJ2-1,TRBV5-6,.,CASSLYTGNAYNEQFF
TRBJ2-1,TRBV6-4,.,CASRARQVGNEQFF
TRBJ1-5,TRBV4-1,TRBD1,CASSPWTGTQPQHF
TRBJ1-2,TRBV20-1,.,CSASQGANYGYTF
TRBJ1-4,TRBV7-9,.,CASSYPTTTNEKLFF
TRBJ1-5,TRBV3-1,.,CASSLTNQPQHF
TRBJ1-2,TRBV3-1,.,CASSLKQYGYTF
TRBJ1-2,TRBV7-3,TRBD1,CASSLEQGRGVNVHYGYTF
TRBJ2-7,TRBV10-3,.,CAICPGASLEQYF
TRBJ2-1,TRBV3-1,TRBD2,CASSQEVDSGIYNEQFF
TRBJ2-1,TRBV5-1,TRBD2,CASSSVPGLAGGPSDEQFF
TRBJ2-1,TRBV24-1,TRBD1,CATRDRGRSEQFF
TRBJ1-2,TRBV11-2,TRBD1,CASSLGQGFGYTF
TRBJ2-1,TRBV29-1,TRBD1,CSILDRGETQFF
TRBJ1-1,TRBV24-1,TRBD1,CATSEDRGVNTEAFF
.,TRBV7-2,.,CASSIGAGISRQQHF
TRBJ1-2,TRBV12-3/TRBV12-4,TRBD1,CASSLGRQGAGGYGYTF
TRBJ2-7,TRBV6-5,TRBD1,CASSYEDRDYEQYF
TRBJ2-7,TRBV12-3/TRBV12-4,TRBD2,CASSTTSGSSYEQYF
TRBJ2-5,TRBV7-3,TRBD1,CASSLIGGRETQYF
TRBJ2-2,TRBV5-1,.,CASSLLGLANTGELFF
TRBJ2-1,TRBV4-1,.,CASSQEGRGGNEQFF
TRBJ2-5,TRBV6-6,.,CASSYSRAGAQETQYF
TRBJ2-1,TRBV6-1,.,CAVRLQNGFEQFF
TRBJ1-1,TRBV12-3/TRBV12-4,.,CASSFGGRGTEAFF
TRBJ1-1,TRBV2,.,CASSETRGMTEAFF